This T cell receptor beta chain was identified in a study of shared clonotypes between healthy human individuals. Study outcomes and limitations: Collection of samples was limited to blood; tissue repertoires likely differ.

About this clone itself: Its antigen remains unidentified.

This table comes from immunoSEQ multiplex PCR, and its TCRdb copy is limited to in-frame clones, with some not included. The sample includes around 1,900,000 clones, approximately 92% of them seen just once. Naive CD8 cells lacked CD45RO and underwent positive selection for CCR7, leaving out terminally differentiated effector memory CD45RA+ cells. Germline V gene lookup returns CDR1 SQVTM and CDR2 ANQGSEA. The V and J ends lost 6 bases and 4 bases, in that order; junction bases with no gene match: 5. This CDR3 is 14 amino acids long. Input material: naive CD8+ T cells from PBMCs. The sequence came from a man aged 18 to 29 in good health. Some clones in this sample may be carry-over from other donors' samples. The chain combines TRBV29-1 with TRBJ2-1, with TRBD2 identical over 11 bases. The CDR3 DNA follows: TGCAGCGTCACCGGGACTAGCGGTTACAATGAGCAGTTCTTC. This codes for CSVTGTSGYNEQFF.